One and the same sample provided the 17 T cell receptor beta chains below, sequenced in a study of blood T cell repertoires in COVID-19. Clones were sequenced by immunoSEQ multiplex PCR, and TCRdb holds only the in-frame ones, with some missing. The data contain 190,000 or so clones, around 85% of them seen just once; the ten biggest clones take up about 9.4%. Input material: peripheral blood. All receptors derive from a woman older than 75 with acute or convalescent COVID-19.

The chain employs TRBV5-1 and TRBJ2-3; tentative D call: TRBD2 (6 bases). The CDR3 loop spans 12 amino acids. Germline CDR1 is SGHRS and CDR2 is YFSETQ. V lost 0 bases to trimming and J lost 12 bases, with 11 bases between them. CDR3 region: CASSLVTSTQYF. DNA for the CDR3: TGCGCCAGCAGCTTGGTTACTAGCACTCAGTATTTT.

The CDR3 DNA is TGCGCCAGCAAACCTACAATGCCGGGACAGATAGGTGCTGGCTACACCTTC. It is translated as CASKPTMPGQIGAGYTF. The chain has TRBV10-1 and TRBJ1-2; TRBD1 aligns across 7 bases. Trimming cost V 7 bases and J 7 bases; bases outside gene matches: 21. The CDR3 is 17 residues long. Germline V gives CDR1 WNHNN, CDR2 SYGVQD (reference sequence).

This clone has just a few counts. J is TRBJ2-2 and V is TRBV3-1 (or the pseudogene TRBV3-2), with a possible D match to TRBD2 (6 bases). The V end was cut by 1 base, the J end by 3 bases, with 15 bases between. Per germline, CDR1 LGHDT and CDR2 YNNKEL (reference sequence). The CDR3 totals 17 residues. The CDR3 region is CASSQVGREPHTGELFF. As DNA, the CDR3 is TGTGCCAGCAGCCAAGTTGGACGGGAGCCCCACACCGGGGAGCTGTTTTTT.

This rearrangement joins TRBV15 to TRBJ1-4; D is unclear. Trimming left V 3 bases short and J 3 bases short, with 8 bases between. CDR3 length equals 14 residues. The germline V gene encodes CDR1 LNHNV and CDR2 YYDKDF (reference sequence). The CDR3 nucleotides are TGTGCCACCAGCAGCCGTTCGTCTAATGAAAAACTGTTTTTT. The encoded protein is CATSSRSSNEKLFF.

The V call is TRBV6-1, the J call TRBJ2-5, with a weak D call TRBD2 (5 bases). The CDR3 totals 15 residues. V lost 1 base to trimming and J lost 5 bases, with 14 bases between them. Looked up from germline, CDR1 is MNHNS and CDR2 is SASEGT. The CDR3 reads CASSEVGVGGETQYF. The CDR3 region has the DNA TGTGCCAGCAGTGAAGTTGGGGTAGGCGGGGAGACCCAGTACTTC.

The chain combines TRBV19 with TRBJ2-7; 7 nucleotides line up with TRBD2. J gave up 4 bases and V 5 bases, and 11 bases lay outside the gene matches. Germline V gene lookup returns CDR1 LNHDA and CDR2 SQIVND (reference sequence). This CDR3 region has 15 residues. Written as DNA, the CDR3 is TGTGCCAGTAGTGCGGGACTATCGTCCCTTTACGAGCAGTACTTC. It codes for CASSAGLSSLYEQYF.

The chain employs TRBV6-2 or TRBV6-3 and TRBJ2-2; maybe TRBD1 (6 bases). Germline values: CDR1 MNHEY, CDR2 SVGEGT. CDR3 size: 15 residues. V dropped 6 bases and J dropped 0 bases, with 11 bases sitting between them. The CDR3 nucleotides read TGTGCCAGCAGCCGGGACACTCCGAACACCGGGGAGCTGTTTTTT. Translating it yields CASSRDTPNTGELFF.

This chain links TRBV6-2 or TRBV6-3 with TRBJ2-5; 8 nucleotides align to TRBD2. The junction had 4 bases not matched to a gene; V was cut back by 5 bases and J by 2 bases. Germline CDR1 is MNHEY and CDR2 is SVGEGT. The CDR3 sequence is 14 residues long. CDR3 sequence reads: CASSPAGVQETQYF. The CDR3, as DNA: TGTGCCAGCAGTCCAGCGGGGGTGCAAGAGACCCAGTACTTC.

The chain recombines TRBV19 with TRBJ2-7; TRBD1 agrees at 9 bases. Per the germline V gene, CDR1 is LNHDA and CDR2 is SQIVND (reference sequence). Trimming took 1 base from V and 2 from J; bases not matched to a gene: 3. The CDR3 extends over 15 amino acids. CDR3 in amino acids: CASSIGTGATYEQYF. In DNA, the CDR3 is TGTGCCAGTAGTATAGGGACAGGGGCTACCTACGAGCAGTACTTC.

The chain recombines TRBV7-9 with TRBJ2-7; 7 nucleotides align to TRBD1. The trim removed 3 bases at V and 0 bases at J, leaving 5 bases unmatched. Germline values: CDR1 SEHNR, CDR2 FQNEAQ (reference sequence). The CDR3 has 15 amino acids. CDR3 residues: CASSLSGDSSYEQYF. The DNA for the CDR3 is TGTGCCAGCAGCTTGTCCGGGGACAGCTCCTACGAGCAGTACTTC. The whole variable domain, filled in from reference TRBV7-9 and TRBJ2-7, reads DTGVSQNPRHKITKRGQNVTFRCDPISEHNRLYWYRQTLGQGPEFLTYFQNEAQLEKSRLLSDRFSAERPKGSFSTLEIQRTEQGDSAMYLCASSLSGDSSYEQYFGPGTRLTVT.

V gene TRBV6-2 or TRBV6-3 combines with J gene TRBJ1-1, with D tentatively TRBD1 (5 bases). Trimming cost V 5 bases and J 4 bases, with 17 bases left between them. The CDR3 extends over 15 amino acids. CDR1 and CDR2 (germline): MNHEY, SVGEGT. In DNA, the CDR3 is TGTGCCAGCAGTGAGCTCGCAGGGTTCGGCACTGAAGCTTTCTTT. Protein: CASSELAGFGTEAFF.

This chain connects TRBV19 to TRBJ2-2, with 7 bases fitting TRBD1. CDR3 length: 15 residues. Germline V gene lookup returns CDR1 LNHDA and CDR2 SQIVND (reference sequence). V shed 3 bases and J 1 base; nucleotides not matched to a gene: 2. Here the CDR3 DNA reads TGTGCCAGTAGTATCGACAGGGTGAACACCGGGGAGCTGTTTTTT. It codes for CASSIDRVNTGELFF.

The rearrangement links TRBV6-2 or TRBV6-3 to TRBJ1-5; D ambiguous. Looked up from germline, CDR1 is MNHEY and CDR2 is SVGEGT. This CDR3 contains 14 residues. V lost 2 bases to trimming and J lost 5 bases, with 10 bases between them. The CDR3 DNA sequence: TGTGCCAGCAGTTACCCGGTCCCCCATCAGCCCCAGCATTTT. It translates to CASSYPVPHQPQHF.

This chain joins TRBV6-5 and TRBJ1-2; TRBD1 matches at 9 bases. V was pared by 6 bases and J by 5 bases, with 4 bases of the junction left unmatched. This CDR3 is built from 13 residues. Germline V gives CDR1 MNHEY, CDR2 SVGAGI. The CDR3 DNA sequence: TGTGCCAGCAGACAGGGGGCCGGATATGGCTACACCTTC. Its protein is CASRQGAGYGYTF.

The V gene is TRBV2, the J gene TRBJ2-5; D is undetermined. Trimming shortened V by 6 bases and J by 4 bases, and 12 bases separated the two germline ends. The CDR3 runs to 13 residues. Germline CDR1 reads SNHLY; CDR2 reads FYNNEI. CDR3 region: CASRKIGSETQYF. In nucleotides, the CDR3 is TGTGCCAGCAGGAAAATCGGGTCAGAGACCCAGTACTTC.

V is TRBV5-1 and J is TRBJ1-1, with 7 nucleotides matching TRBD1. Germline V gene lookup returns CDR1 SGHRS and CDR2 YFSETQ. After removal of 4 bases from V and 0 bases from J, the junction contained 3 bases not matched to a gene. The CDR3 runs 14 residues. For the CDR3, the DNA is TGCGCCAGCAGCAAGGACAGGATGAACACTGAAGCTTTCTTT. It is translated as CASSKDRMNTEAFF.

The chain links TRBV7-9 to TRBJ2-1; 11 bases fit TRBD2. The germline CDR1 and CDR2 sequences are SEHNR and FQNEAQ (reference sequence). The CDR3 consists of 16 residues. The J segment lost 3 bases and the V segment lost 4 bases, leaving 5 bases of the junction unmatched. Here the CDR3 DNA reads TGTGCCAGCAGCTCAAGACTAGCGGGGAGCTACAATGAGCAGTTCTTC. It is translated as CASSSRLAGSYNEQFF. The variable domain in full, with the rest retrieved from reference TRBV7-9 and TRBJ2-1, is DTGVSQNPRHKITKRGQNVTFRCDPISEHNRLYWYRQTLGQGPEFLTYFQNEAQLEKSRLLSDRFSAERPKGSFSTLEIQRTEQGDSAMYLCASSSRLAGSYNEQFFGPGTRLTVL.